This T cell receptor (beta chain) was observed in a study of long-term antiretroviral therapy in people with HIV. Findings and limits, study-wide: After ART, diversity increased yet remained lower than transplant donor controls.

Notes on this clone: The antigen is not known.

V was trimmed by 6 bases and J by 6 bases, leaving 18 bases between them. The CDR3 loop spans 14 amino acids. The germline V gene has CDR1 SGHTA and CDR2 FQGNSA. Investigators performed immunoSEQ version v3.0 at survey level. This table comes from immunoSEQ multiplex PCR, and its TCRdb copy is limited to in-frame clones, with some not included. Altogether around 40,000 clones are present, 86% being singletons, with the ten largest covering 3.5% to 5%. The chain carries TRBV7-2 and TRBJ2-7; the D is unclear. The sequence came from a woman aged 18 to 35 with HIV. The source was unsorted PBMCs, collected just before starting antiretroviral therapy. CDR3 in amino acids: CASSPSINGGEQYF. The CDR3 nucleotides are TGTGCCAGCAGTCCCTCGATTAATGGCGGCGAGCAGTACTTC.